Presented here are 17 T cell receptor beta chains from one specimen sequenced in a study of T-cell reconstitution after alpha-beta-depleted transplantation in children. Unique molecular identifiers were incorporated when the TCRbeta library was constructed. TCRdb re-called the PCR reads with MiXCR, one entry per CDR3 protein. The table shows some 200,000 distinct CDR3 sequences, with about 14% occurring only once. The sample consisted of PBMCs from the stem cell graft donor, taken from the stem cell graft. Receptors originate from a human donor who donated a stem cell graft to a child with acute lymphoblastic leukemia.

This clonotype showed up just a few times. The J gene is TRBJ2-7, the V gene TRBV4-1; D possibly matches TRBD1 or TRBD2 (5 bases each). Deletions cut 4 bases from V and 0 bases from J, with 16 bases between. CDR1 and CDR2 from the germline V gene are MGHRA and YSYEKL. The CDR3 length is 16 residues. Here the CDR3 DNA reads TGCGCCAGCAGCCTTCTCTGGGACCAAAGCTCCTACGAGCAGTACTTC. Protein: CASSLLWDQSSYEQYF.

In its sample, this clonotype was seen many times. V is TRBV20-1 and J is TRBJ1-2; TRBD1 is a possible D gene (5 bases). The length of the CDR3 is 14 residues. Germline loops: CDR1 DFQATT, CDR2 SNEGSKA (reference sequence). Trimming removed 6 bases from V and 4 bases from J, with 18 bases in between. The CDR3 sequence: CSAPTNQGGYGYTF. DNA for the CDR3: TGCAGTGCCCCTACTAACCAGGGTGGCTATGGCTACACCTTC.

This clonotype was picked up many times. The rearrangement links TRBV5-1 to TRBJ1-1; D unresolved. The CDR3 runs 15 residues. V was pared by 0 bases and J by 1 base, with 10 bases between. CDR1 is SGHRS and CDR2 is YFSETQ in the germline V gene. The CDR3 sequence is CASSLAFDSNTEAFF. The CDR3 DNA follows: TGCGCCAGCAGCTTGGCCTTCGACTCGAACACTGAAGCTTTCTTT.

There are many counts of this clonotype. CDR3 residues: CSASAAGEGTDTQYF. The CDR3 coding sequence is TGCAGTGCTAGTGCAGCGGGAGAGGGCACAGATACGCAGTATTTT. V gene TRBV20-1 combines with J gene TRBJ2-3, with 8 bases aligning to TRBD2. The CDR3 runs 15 residues. Germline assignment: CDR1 DFQATT and CDR2 SNEGSKA (reference sequence). The V segment lost 3 bases and the J segment 1 base; nucleotides outside the gene matches: 6.

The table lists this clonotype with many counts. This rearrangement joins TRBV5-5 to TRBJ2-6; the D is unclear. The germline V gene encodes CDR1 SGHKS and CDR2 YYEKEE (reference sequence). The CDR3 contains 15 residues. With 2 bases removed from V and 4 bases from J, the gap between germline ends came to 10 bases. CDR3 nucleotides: TGTGCCAGCAGCTTTGGGGTTCTGGGGGCCAACGTCCTGACTTTC. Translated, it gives CASSFGVLGANVLTF. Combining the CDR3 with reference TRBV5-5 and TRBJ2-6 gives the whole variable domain DAGVTQSPTHLIKTRGQQVTLRCSPISGHKSVSWYQQVLGQGPQFIFQYYEKEERGRGNFPDRFSARQFPNYSSELNVNALLLGDSALYLCASSFGVLGANVLTFGAGSRLTVL.

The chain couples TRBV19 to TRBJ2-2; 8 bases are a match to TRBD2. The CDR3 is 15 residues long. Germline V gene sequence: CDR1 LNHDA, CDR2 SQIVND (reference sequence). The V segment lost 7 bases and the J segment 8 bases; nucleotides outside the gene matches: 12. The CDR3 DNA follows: TGTGCCAGTACCCTACTAGCGGAGGAAGCGGGGGAGCTGTTTTTT. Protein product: CASTLLAEEAGELFF.

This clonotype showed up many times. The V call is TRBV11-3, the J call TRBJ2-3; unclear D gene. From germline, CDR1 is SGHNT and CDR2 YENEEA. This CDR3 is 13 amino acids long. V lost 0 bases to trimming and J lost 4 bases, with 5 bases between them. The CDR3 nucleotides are TGTGCCAGCAGCTTAGATCGAGCAGATACGCAGTATTTT. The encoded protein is CASSLDRADTQYF. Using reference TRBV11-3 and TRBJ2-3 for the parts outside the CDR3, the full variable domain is EAGVVQSPRYKIIEKKQPVAFWCNPISGHNTLYWYLQNLGQGPELLIRYENEEAVDDSQLPKDRFSAERLKGVDSTLKIQPAELGDSAVYLCASSLDRADTQYFGPGTRLTVL.

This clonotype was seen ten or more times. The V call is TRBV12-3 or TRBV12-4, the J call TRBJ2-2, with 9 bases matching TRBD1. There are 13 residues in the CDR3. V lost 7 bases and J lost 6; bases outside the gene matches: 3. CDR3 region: CASTRDRAGELFF. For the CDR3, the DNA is TGTGCCAGCACCCGGGACAGGGCCGGGGAGCTGTTTTTT.

The CDR3: CASSPWGGRVTQYF. The CDR3 bases are TGTGCCAGCAGTCCCTGGGGGGGGCGCGTTACGCAGTATTTT. V and J are TRBV7-2 and TRBJ2-3; a possible D gene is TRBD2 (7 bases). Germline V gene data show CDR1 as SGHTA and CDR2 as FQGNSA. The CDR3 totals 14 residues. V was shortened by 6 bases and J by 8 bases, with 18 bases between the two germline ends.

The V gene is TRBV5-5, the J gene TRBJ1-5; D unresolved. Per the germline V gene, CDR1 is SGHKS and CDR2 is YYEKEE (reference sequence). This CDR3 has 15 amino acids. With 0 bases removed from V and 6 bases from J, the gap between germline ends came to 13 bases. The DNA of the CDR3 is TGTGCCAGCAGCTTGGTCGCAATGAAGGGTCAGCCCCAGCATTTT. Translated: CASSLVAMKGQPQHF.

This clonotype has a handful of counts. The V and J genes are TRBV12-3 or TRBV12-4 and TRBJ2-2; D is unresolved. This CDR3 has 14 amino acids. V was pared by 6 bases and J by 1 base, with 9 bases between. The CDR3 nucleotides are TGTGCCAGCAGGGAACGACTGAACACCGGGGAGCTGTTTTTT. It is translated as CASRERLNTGELFF.

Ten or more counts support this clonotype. CDR3 DNA: TGTGCCAGCAGGCGGGACGCCCCAATGAACACTGAAGCTTTCTTT. The encoded protein is CASRRDAPMNTEAFF. The rearrangement uses TRBV12-3 or TRBV12-4 and TRBJ1-1, with D possibly TRBD1 on 5 matching bases. The CDR3 covers 15 residues. Trimming removed 6 bases at V and 0 bases at J, with 14 bases between.

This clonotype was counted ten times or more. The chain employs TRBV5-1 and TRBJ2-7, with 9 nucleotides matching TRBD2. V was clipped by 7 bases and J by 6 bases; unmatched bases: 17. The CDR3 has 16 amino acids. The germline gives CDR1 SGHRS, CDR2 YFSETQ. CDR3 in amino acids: CASGQGLAERRGEQYF. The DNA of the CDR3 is TGCGCCAGCGGCCAGGGACTAGCTGAAAGAAGGGGCGAGCAGTACTTC.

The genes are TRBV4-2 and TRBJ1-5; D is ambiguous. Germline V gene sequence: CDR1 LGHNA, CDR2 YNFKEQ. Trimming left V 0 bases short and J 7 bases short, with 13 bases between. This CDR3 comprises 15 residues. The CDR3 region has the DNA TGTGCCAGCAGCCAAGAAGACTTTCCTAGGCAGCCCCAGCATTTT. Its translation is CASSQEDFPRQPQHF.

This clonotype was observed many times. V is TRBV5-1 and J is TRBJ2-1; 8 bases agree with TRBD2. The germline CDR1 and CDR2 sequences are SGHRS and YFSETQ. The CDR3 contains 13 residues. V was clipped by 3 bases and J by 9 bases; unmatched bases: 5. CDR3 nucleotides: TGCGCCAGCAGCTATTATAGCGGGGCTGAGCAGTTCTTC. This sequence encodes CASSYYSGAEQFF.

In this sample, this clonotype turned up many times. The CDR3 DNA sequence: TGCAGCGTTGAAGTGCCGTACAGGGGATACTATGGCTACACCTTC. As protein: CSVEVPYRGYYGYTF. V usage is TRBV29-1 and J usage is TRBJ1-2, with 7 bases that match TRBD1. From germline, CDR1 is SQVTM and CDR2 ANQGSEA. The CDR3 is made up of 15 amino acids. V gave up 1 base and J gave up 3 bases; unmatched junction bases: 8.

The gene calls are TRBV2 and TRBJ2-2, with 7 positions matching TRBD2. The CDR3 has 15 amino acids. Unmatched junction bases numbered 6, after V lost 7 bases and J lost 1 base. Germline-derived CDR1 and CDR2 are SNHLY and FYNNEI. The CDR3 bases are TGTGCCAGCACTCTAGCGGCAATGAACACCGGGGAGCTGTTTTTT. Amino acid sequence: CASTLAAMNTGELFF.